Listed below are T cell receptor beta chains from one sample, sequenced in a study of shared clonotypes between healthy human individuals. The protocol was immunoSEQ multiplex PCR, while the TCRdb copy is restricted to in-frame clones and leaves out a portion. This table has around 2.5 million clones, approximately 93% appearing once. Sequenced: naive CD4+ T cells from PBMCs. Every receptor here comes from a man aged 18-30 years in good health. Some clones in this sample may be carry-over from other donors' samples. Each CDR3 is given with its conserved first and last residue. The D gene is left open where the match is weak. Clone size appears in some rows only: once, few, many, or a class for an expanded clone.

j_call: TRBJ1-2
clone_size: -
v_call: TRBV9
d_call: -
cdr3_aa: CASGRRNGEGRGYTF
cdr3_nt: TGTGCCAGCGGAAGGAGGAATGGAGAGGGCCGAGGCTACACCTTC

j_call: TRBJ1-3
clone_size: -
v_call: TRBV28
d_call: -
cdr3_aa: CASRFGGASGNTIYF
cdr3_nt: TGTGCCAGCAGGTTTGGAGGAGCCTCTGGAAACACCATATATTTT

j_call: TRBJ2-7
clone_size: -
v_call: TRBV14
d_call: -
cdr3_aa: CASSQVVQGPYEQYF
cdr3_nt: TGTGCCAGCAGCCAAGTCGTACAGGGCCCCTACGAGCAGTACTTC

j_call: TRBJ2-4
clone_size: -
v_call: TRBV27
d_call: TRBD1
cdr3_aa: CASSSQGAGKNIQYF
cdr3_nt: TGTGCCAGCAGCTCACAGGGGGCGGGCAAAAACATTCAGTACTTC

j_call: TRBJ1-4
clone_size: -
v_call: TRBV28
d_call: -
cdr3_aa: CASTLGGSEKLFF
cdr3_nt: TGTGCCAGCACCCTGGGTGGGAGTGAAAAACTGTTTTTT

j_call: TRBJ2-7
clone_size: once
v_call: TRBV28
d_call: -
cdr3_aa: CASSNTPSYGEQYF
cdr3_nt: TGTGCCAGCAGCAATACTCCTTCCTACGGCGAGCAGTACTTC

j_call: TRBJ1-1
clone_size: few
v_call: TRBV28
d_call: -
cdr3_aa: CASSSGGEAFF
cdr3_nt: TGTGCCAGCAGCTCAGGCGGGGAAGCTTTCTTT

j_call: TRBJ2-7
clone_size: -
v_call: TRBV28
d_call: -
cdr3_aa: CASRRNNRAYEQYF
cdr3_nt: TGTGCCAGCAGAAGGAACAACAGGGCCTACGAGCAGTACTTC

j_call: TRBJ2-3
clone_size: -
v_call: TRBV4-3
d_call: -
cdr3_aa: CASSPGLLSPATQYF
cdr3_nt: TGCGCCAGCAGCCCGGGACTCCTTTCCCCAGCAACGCAGTATTTT

j_call: TRBJ2-6
clone_size: -
v_call: TRBV5-1
d_call: TRBD1
cdr3_aa: CASSLPRTGNSGANVLTF
cdr3_nt: TGCGCCAGCAGCTTGCCCCGGACAGGGAACTCTGGGGCCAACGTCCTGACTTTC

j_call: TRBJ2-2
clone_size: -
v_call: TRBV4-2
d_call: TRBD2
cdr3_aa: CASSQAPSGANTGELFF
cdr3_nt: TGTGCCAGCAGCCAAGCCCCTAGCGGGGCGAACACCGGGGAGCTGTTTTTT